The 14 T cell receptor beta chains below all came from one sample that was sequenced in a study of OX40 agonist ivuxolimab in advanced cancers. The method was immunoSEQ multiplex PCR; TCRdb's version includes in-frame clones alone and lacks a portion of them. The sample carries 20,000 to 25,000 clones, 88% recorded once. Sequenced material: CD4+ or CD8+ T cells sorted from blood, taken in a trial of the OX40 agonist ivuxolimab. Receptor source: an adult with an advanced solid tumor such as melanoma, head and neck, liver or kidney cancer.

This chain connects TRBV7-9 to TRBJ1-2; D is undetermined. V dropped 0 bases and J dropped 8 bases, with 10 bases sitting between them. This CDR3 spans 13 amino acids. Germline CDR1 is SEHNR and CDR2 is FQNEAQ (reference sequence). The CDR3 DNA follows: TGTGCCAGCAGCTTAGCGGAAGGCCTCGGCTACACCTTC. Protein: CASSLAEGLGYTF. The whole variable domain, filled in from reference TRBV7-9 and TRBJ1-2, reads DTGVSQNPRHKITKRGQNVTFRCDPISEHNRLYWYRQTLGQGPEFLTYFQNEAQLEKSRLLSDRFSAERPKGSFSTLEIQRTEQGDSAMYLCASSLAEGLGYTFGSGTRLTVV.

The J gene is TRBJ1-4, the V gene TRBV29-1, with D perhaps TRBD1 (6 bases). Germline loops: CDR1 SQVTM, CDR2 ANQGSEA. The CDR3 is 15 amino acids. V lost 1 base and J lost 3, with 12 bases in between. Here the CDR3 reads CSVEGTGRSNEKLFF. The CDR3 DNA is TGCAGCGTTGAAGGCACAGGGAGGTCTAATGAAAAACTGTTTTTT. The full variable domain, rest sourced from reference TRBV29-1 and TRBJ1-4, is SAVISQKPSRDICQRGTSLTIQCQVDSQVTMMFWYRQQPGQSLTLIATANQGSEATYESGFVIDKFPISRPNLTFSTLTVSNMSPEDSSIYLCSVEGTGRSNEKLFFGSGTQLSVL.

The chain's CDR3 is CASSNRGGDQPQHF. The CDR3 DNA reads TGTGCCAGTAGTAACAGGGGGGGAGATCAGCCCCAGCATTTT. The chain combines TRBV19 with TRBJ1-5; 8 nucleotides line up with TRBD1. V dropped 4 bases and J dropped 5; count of bases not matched to a gene: 4. Germline loops: CDR1 LNHDA, CDR2 SQIVND (reference sequence). The CDR3 has 14 amino acids.

This chain links TRBV7-6 with TRBJ2-5; no clear D. Germline CDR1 reads SGHVS; CDR2 reads FNYEAQ. The CDR3 spans 15 residues. Between the trimmed V and J ends, which lost 0 bases and 4 bases, there was a span of 12 bases. The CDR3 bases are TGTGCCAGCAGCTTAGCGGTCCCCCCAGGAGAGACCCAGTACTTC. Translation: CASSLAVPPGETQYF.

This clone came up a few times. CDR3 protein: CASSSQAGVEQFF. CDR3 coding DNA: TGTGCCAGCAGCTCGCAAGCGGGAGTTGAGCAGTTCTTC. This chain joins TRBV11-2 and TRBJ2-1, with 8 bases fitting TRBD2. Per germline, CDR1 SGHAT and CDR2 FQNNGV. The CDR3 covers 13 residues. Trimming took 4 bases from V and 9 from J; bases not matched to a gene: 5.

The chain couples TRBV18 to TRBJ2-1, with 9 bases identical to TRBD2. This CDR3 has 16 amino acids. Losses at the gene ends were 3 bases for V and 0 bases for J; bases not matched to a gene: 3. Per the germline V gene, CDR1 is KGHSH and CDR2 is LQKENI. CDR3 sequence reads: CASSPISGSSYNEQFF. In DNA, the CDR3 is TGTGCCAGCTCACCCATTAGCGGGAGCTCCTACAATGAGCAGTTCTTC.

This clone was seen a few times. In DNA form, the CDR3 reads TGCAGTGCTGGGACGGGTGAAGCTTTCTTT. Its protein product is CSAGTGEAFF. The genes are TRBV20-1 and TRBJ1-1; D perhaps matches TRBD1 (5 bases). V lost 5 bases and J 7 bases, leaving 8 bases between the germline ends. The CDR3 loop spans 10 amino acids. Germline V gene lookup returns CDR1 DFQATT and CDR2 SNEGSKA (reference sequence).

The CDR3, as DNA: TGTGCCAGCATGACCTTGGCTGGCTGGGGCTACACCTTC. The encoded protein is CASMTLAGWGYTF. This chain links TRBV27 with TRBJ1-2, with unresolved D. V was clipped by 7 bases and J by 8 bases, with 17 bases between them. The CDR3 covers 13 residues. Germline V lookup: CDR1 MNHEY, CDR2 SMNVEV (reference sequence).

The chain employs TRBV10-3 and TRBJ2-3, with 13 bases identical to TRBD2. CDR3 size: 17 residues. J lost 4 bases, V lost 2 bases, and 6 bases had no gene match. Germline V CDR1 and CDR2: ENHRY, SYGVKD. The CDR3 reads CAISEKGLAGLSDTQYF. In DNA form, the CDR3 reads TGTGCCATCAGTGAGAAGGGACTAGCGGGACTATCAGATACGCAGTATTTT.

The V call is TRBV7-3, the J call TRBJ2-3, with D perhaps matching TRBD1 (6 bases). Germline CDR1 SGHTA, CDR2 FQGTGA. V shed 2 bases and J shed 8 bases, with 17 bases lying between them. CDR3 length: 15 amino acids. CDR3 in amino acids: CASSLGGYRAGTQYF. For the CDR3, the DNA is TGTGCCAGCAGCTTAGGCGGCTACAGGGCAGGTACGCAGTATTTT.

By share of the sample, this clone is medium-sized. The chain employs TRBV19 and TRBJ1-4, with TRBD1 matching 11 bases. V shed 3 bases and J 7 bases; nucleotides not matched to a gene: 4. Germline V gene data show CDR1 as LNHDA and CDR2 as SQIVND (reference sequence). The CDR3 runs 15 residues. As DNA, the CDR3 is TGTGCCAGTAGTATTATGGGGACAGGGGGTGAAAAACTGTTTTTT. Its protein is CASSIMGTGGEKLFF. Full variable domain (remainder filled in from reference TRBV19 and TRBJ1-4): DGGITQSPKYLFRKEGQNVTLSCEQNLNHDAMYWYRQDPGQGLRLIYYSQIVNDFQKGDIAEGYSVSREKKESFPLTVTSAQKNPTAFYLCASSIMGTGGEKLFFGSGTQLSVL.

V gene TRBV19 combines with J gene TRBJ2-5; no firm D call. CDR3 length equals 13 residues. CDR1 LNHDA and CDR2 SQIVND come from the germline V gene (reference sequence). With 5 bases removed from V and 0 bases from J, the gap between germline ends came to 7 bases. CDR3 nucleotide sequence: TGTGCCAGTAGTCCGCTCTACCAAGAGACCCAGTACTTC. It specifies CASSPLYQETQYF. Full variable domain (remainder filled in from reference TRBV19 and TRBJ2-5): DGGITQSPKYLFRKEGQNVTLSCEQNLNHDAMYWYRQDPGQGLRLIYYSQIVNDFQKGDIAEGYSVSREKKESFPLTVTSAQKNPTAFYLCASSPLYQETQYFGPGTRLLVL.

The V gene is TRBV4-2, the J gene TRBJ2-5; 11 bases are shared with TRBD2. In germline, CDR1 is LGHNA, CDR2 YNFKEQ. The CDR3 runs 17 residues. Trimming cost V 1 base and J 2 bases; bases outside gene matches: 6. The CDR3 DNA reads TGTGCCAGCAGCCAAGTTTTGGGGACTAGCGGACAAGAGACCCAGTACTTC. Its protein is CASSQVLGTSGQETQYF.

This clone was observed a handful of times. The genes are TRBV5-5 and TRBJ1-1; D is unclear. V was cut by 5 bases and J by 0 bases, with 8 bases left in between. The CDR3 contains 13 residues. The germline V gene encodes CDR1 SGHKS and CDR2 YYEKEE (reference sequence). CDR3 DNA: TGTGCCAGCAGGAAAAATATGAACACTGAAGCTTTCTTT. Translation gives CASRKNMNTEAFF.